These T cell receptor beta chains were read from a single sample in a study of blood T cell repertoires in COVID-19. Sequenced by immunoSEQ multiplex PCR; TCRdb stores in-frame clones only, minus some. The repertoire holds some 150,000 clones, with around 89% as singletons. Input material: peripheral blood. These receptors were taken from a woman aged 40 to 55 with acute or convalescent COVID-19. The CDR3 runs from the conserved cysteine through the conserved F or W. The order of the fields is J gene, clone size, D gene, V gene, CDR3 length, CDR3 DNA, CDR3 protein. A D gene is named only where the DNA matches it firmly. The size entry is marked missing in some rows and otherwise reads once, few, many or a size class.

>TRBJ2-1|once|NA|TRBV19|13
TGTGCCAGTAGCCCGAACTTCCCCAATGAGCAGTTCTTC
CASSPNFPNEQFF
>TRBJ2-7|NA|TRBD2|TRBV27|18
TGTGCCAGCAGTTCCCCCGGACTAGCGGGGGGGCCTTACCACGAGCAGTACTTC
CASSSPGLAGGPYHEQYF
>TRBJ2-7|NA|TRBD2|TRBV28|16
TGTGCCAGCAGTTTCCTTGGGACTAGCGGATCCTACGAGCAGTACTTC
CASSFLGTSGSYEQYF
>TRBJ2-2|NA|NA|TRBV3-1/TRBV3-2|15
TGTGCCAGCAGCCCTACCCTACGCTTGACCGGGGAGCTGTTTTTT
CASSPTLRLTGELFF
>TRBJ2-3|NA|TRBD2|TRBV5-1|20
TGCGCCAGCAGCTTGCTTGGACTAGCGGGGGCGGGATCTGGCACAGATACGCAGTATTTT
CASSLLGLAGAGSGTDTQYF
>TRBJ1-6|once|NA|TRBV5-1|19
TGCGCCAGCAGCTTGTGGAGTTTGTTTTCCCTCGGGGATAATTCACCCCTCCACTTT
CASSLWSLFSLGDNSPLHF
>TRBJ2-6|NA|TRBD1|TRBV2|16
TGTGCCAGCAGCTTGGACAGGGGGCCTGGGGCCAACGTCCTGACTTTC
CASSLDRGPGANVLTF
>TRBJ1-5|few|TRBD1|TRBV28|14
TGTGCCAGCAGTTCAGGACAGGGAGTTCAGCCCCAGCATTTT
CASSSGQGVQPQHF
>TRBJ1-6|NA|NA|TRBV19|16
TGTGCCAGTAGTATAGATCCCGGGGCCTATAATTCACCCCTCCACTTT
CASSIDPGAYNSPLHF
>TRBJ1-4|few|NA|TRBV30|12
TGTGCCTGGAGCCCCAGGGCTGAAAAACTGTTTTTT
CAWSPRAEKLFF
>TRBJ2-4|NA|TRBD2|TRBV28|15
TGTGCCAGCAGGTCTAGCGGCCTAGCCAAAAACATTCAGTACTTC
CASRSSGLAKNIQYF
>TRBJ2-3|NA|NA|TRBV28|13
TGTGCCAGCAGTTTATTGGGAGGAGATACGCAGTATTTT
CASSLLGGDTQYF
>TRBJ2-1|once|NA|TRBV24-1|12
TGTGCCACCAGGGGGCCAGGGAATGAGCAGTTCTTC
CATRGPGNEQFF
>TRBJ2-5|NA|TRBD2|TRBV5-5|16
TGTGCCAGCAGCTTGGAATACTGGACTAGCCAAGAGACCCAGTACTTC
CASSLEYWTSQETQYF
>TRBJ2-1|NA|TRBD2|TRBV28|19
TGTGCCAGCAGTTTGAATGGCCTAGCGGGAGCCGAGTCCTACAATGAGCAGTTCTTC
CASSLNGLAGAESYNEQFF
>TRBJ2-1|NA|NA|TRBV10-1|20
TGCGCCAGCAATTTTACATTATTCGAACAGCACAAGCAATACAATCATGAGCAGTTCTTC
CASNFTLFEQHKQYNHEQFF
>TRBJ2-3|once|TRBD2|TRBV10-2|14
TGCGCCAGCCGGGGCGGGGGAAGCACAGATACGCAGTATTTT
CASRGGGSTDTQYF
>TRBJ2-7|NA|NA|TRBV7-9|11
TGTGCCAGCAGCTCTACCTACGAGCAGTACTTC
CASSSTYEQYF
>TRBJ2-1|NA|NA|TRBV6-5|13
TGTGCCAGCAGGGCGGAATCCTACAATGAGCAGTTCTTC
CASRAESYNEQFF
>TRBJ1-5|NA|NA|TRBV2|15
TGTGCCAGCAGTAGTAATCAGGGTAGGTCTCAGCCCCAGCATTTT
CASSSNQGRSQPQHF
>TRBJ2-7|NA|NA|TRBV11-1|15
TGTGCCAGCAGCTTAGCTCGAACAGGGTACTACGAGCAGTACTTC
CASSLARTGYYEQYF
>TRBJ2-7|NA|NA|TRBV11-2|13
TGTGCCAGCAGCCCTTACAGGGTTGGCGAGCAGTACTTC
CASSPYRVGEQYF